Shown below are 7 T cell receptor beta chains from a single sample sequenced in a study of T cell changes during pregnancy in multiple sclerosis. Sequencing was performed with immunoSEQ multiplex PCR; in TCRdb, only in-frame clones are kept and a portion is missing. The repertoire holds tens of thousands of clones, with about 88% as singletons. The material was CD4+ T cells from peripheral blood mononuclear cells, obtained in the first trimester of pregnancy. The receptors were gathered from a female donor in good health, enrolled as a control in a pregnancy study.

J is TRBJ1-5 and V is TRBV28; weak D call: TRBD1 (6 bases). The ends were cut back, 2 bases at V and 6 bases at J, with 8 bases in the middle. The germline V gene has CDR1 MDHEN and CDR2 SYDVKM. The CDR3 runs 13 residues. The CDR3, as DNA: TGTGCCAGCAGTTTACAGGGGACTCAGCCCCAGCATTTT. Amino acid sequence: CASSLQGTQPQHF.

This rearrangement joins TRBV7-8 to TRBJ1-5; TRBD1 matches at 8 bases. Per the germline V gene, CDR1 is SGHVS and CDR2 is FQNEAQ. CDR3 length: 16 residues. V gave up 6 bases and J gave up 2 bases; unmatched junction bases: 9. For the CDR3, the DNA is TGTGCCAGCAGTCTATCCGACAGGGGCGGCAATCAGCCCCAGCATTTT. It translates to CASSLSDRGGNQPQHF. Supplemented by reference TRBV7-8 and TRBJ1-5, the full variable domain reads GAGVSQSPRYKVAKRGQDVALRCDPISGHVSLFWYQQALGQGPEFLTYFQNEAQLDKSGLPSDRFFAERPEGSVSTLKIQRTQQEDSAVYLCASSLSDRGGNQPQHFGDGTRLSIL.

V gene TRBV9 combines with J gene TRBJ2-5; no definite D call. CDR1 is SGDLS and CDR2 is YYNGEE in the germline V gene. V lost 4 bases, J lost 0 bases, and 4 bases lay in between. This CDR3 has 12 amino acids. CDR3 amino acids: CASSYNQETQYF. CDR3 in DNA: TGTGCCAGCAGCTACAACCAAGAGACCCAGTACTTC. The variable domain in full, with the rest retrieved from reference TRBV9 and TRBJ2-5, is DSGVTQTPKHLITATGQRVTLRCSPRSGDLSVYWYQQSLDQGLQFLIQYYNGEERAKGNILERFSAQQFPDLHSELNLSSLELGDSALYFCASSYNQETQYFGPGTRLLVL.

The chain couples TRBV7-2 to TRBJ2-7, with 10 bases matching TRBD1. CDR3 length: 15 amino acids. In germline, CDR1 is SGHTA, CDR2 FQGNSA. The ends lost 5 bases at V and 3 bases at J; junction bases unmatched: 7. The CDR3 nucleotides read TGTGCCAGCAGCCCGGACAGGGGGAACATCTACGAGCAGTACTTC. Its translation: CASSPDRGNIYEQYF.

The chain uses TRBV5-5 and TRBJ2-7; 12 positions match TRBD2. The J segment lost 1 base and the V segment lost 4 bases, leaving 9 bases of the junction unmatched. In germline, CDR1 is SGHKS, CDR2 YYEKEE (reference sequence). CDR3 length equals 17 residues. As DNA, the CDR3 is TGTGCCAGCAGCCCTATTCGACTAGCGGGGGAATCCTACGAGCAGTACTTC. As protein: CASSPIRLAGESYEQYF.

The chain has TRBV6-1 and TRBJ1-3; 7 bases agree with TRBD1. CDR3 length: 15 residues. The V gene's germline CDR1 is MNHNS and CDR2 SASEGT. Germline trimming cut 6 bases from V and 4 bases from J; bases unmatched to any gene: 9. The CDR3 DNA follows: TGTGCCAGCAGCGTAACAGGGGCAGGGGGAAACACCATATATTTT. Its translation: CASSVTGAGGNTIYF.

The chain links TRBV11-2 to TRBJ1-6; D is perhaps TRBD1 (5 bases). The CDR3 is made up of 13 amino acids. Trimming pared 5 bases from V and 6 bases from J, leaving 8 bases between. Germline CDR1 is SGHAT and CDR2 is FQNNGV. The CDR3 region is CASSLGGNSPLHF. CDR3 nucleotides: TGTGCCAGCAGCCTGGGGGGTAATTCACCCCTCCACTTT.